The entry below describes one T cell receptor (beta chain). The sample comes from a study of T cells in Graves' hyperthyroidism and ophthalmopathy. The investigators amplified TCR beta CDR3 regions from RNA transcripts. During a first-round RT-PCR of the TCR CDR3, the HTBI primer set was used. TCRdb passed the multiplex PCR reads through MiXCR, listing each CDR3 protein once. Among around 500,000 distinct CDR3 sequences listed, roughly 23% were seen once. Germline values: CDR1 LNHDA, CDR2 SQIVND (reference sequence). This CDR3 is 14 amino acids long. The germline V and J ends were trimmed by 2 bases and 2 bases, with 9 bases remaining between them.

This chain uses TRBV19 with TRBJ1-1; D gene ambiguous. Specimen: blood. This clonotype was obtained from a woman in her seventies with Graves' ophthalmopathy. The CDR3 loop reads CASSISQANTEAFF. CDR3 nucleotides: TGTGCCAGTAGTATATCCCAGGCCAACACTGAAGCTTTCTTT.